Shown below are 19 T cell receptor beta chains from a single sample sequenced in a study of early T cells in non-severe SARS-CoV-2 infection. TCRdb passed the 5' RACE reads through MiXCR, listing each CDR3 protein once. The table records under 45,000 distinct CDR3 sequences, 11% of them present only once. The sequencing input was whole blood. These receptors were obtained from an adult who was a healthcare worker with PCR-confirmed SARS-CoV-2 infection or an uninfected control (not recorded which).

The rearrangement uses TRBV6-2 or TRBV6-3 and TRBJ2-6, with TRBD2 matching over 9 bases. CDR1 and CDR2 from the germline V gene are MNHEY and SVGEGT. J lost 4 bases, V lost 5 bases, and 12 bases had no gene match. The CDR3 is 18 residues long. The CDR3 DNA is TGTGCCAGCAGTCCCGGGACTAGCATCTTATCGGGGGCCAACGTCCTGACTTTC. It translates to CASSPGTSILSGANVLTF.

There are a few counts of this clonotype. V and J are TRBV2 and TRBJ2-2, with D hard to call. This CDR3 contains 9 residues. Germline V gene lookup returns CDR1 SNHLY and CDR2 FYNNEI. The ends were cut back, 8 bases at V and 7 bases at J, with 2 bases in the middle. The CDR3 loop is CASGGELFF. CDR3 nucleotides: TGTGCCAGCGGCGGGGAGCTGTTTTTT.

The CDR3 DNA follows: TGCGCCAGCAGCTTGGGAGGGTCTGGCACAGATACGCAGTATTTT. Translation gives CASSLGGSGTDTQYF. The V and J genes are TRBV5-1 and TRBJ2-3; D may be TRBD2 (5 bases). This CDR3 has 15 residues. The V gene lost 0 bases and the J gene lost 1 base, with 9 bases spanning the gap. The germline V gene has CDR1 SGHRS and CDR2 YFSETQ.

This clonotype has a count of ten or more. V is TRBV6-6 and J is TRBJ1-1, with TRBD1 as a possible D gene (5 bases). The CDR3 consists of 13 residues. The germline V gene encodes CDR1 MNHNY and CDR2 SVGAGI (reference sequence). The germline V and J ends were trimmed by 8 bases and 4 bases, with 14 bases remaining between them. The CDR3 loop is CASEERGFTEAFF. The CDR3 DNA reads TGTGCCAGCGAAGAACGGGGGTTCACTGAAGCTTTCTTT.

This chain joins TRBV2 and TRBJ2-2, with 8 bases fitting TRBD1. This CDR3 has 13 amino acids. The germline V gene encodes CDR1 SNHLY and CDR2 FYNNEI. V shed 7 bases and J 10 bases; nucleotides not matched to a gene: 8. The CDR3 protein is CASKGQAGKELFF. Written as DNA, the CDR3 is TGTGCCAGCAAGGGACAGGCGGGGAAGGAGCTGTTTTTT.

Comment on this clonotype: A much larger clone lies one base from this, so it may be a read error. The chain links TRBV5-4 to TRBJ1-1; the D gene is possibly TRBD1 (6 bases). CDR1 and CDR2 from the germline V gene are SGHNT and YYREEE (reference sequence). The CDR3 sequence is 14 residues long. The CDR3 loop is CDSSINRVGTEAFF. CDR3 nucleotide sequence: TGTGACAGCAGCATAAACAGGGTAGGCACTGAAGCTTTCTTT.

J is TRBJ2-3 and V is TRBV5-5; the match to TRBD1 covers 9 bases. The junction had 15 bases not matched to a gene; V was cut back by 1 base and J by 0 bases. This CDR3 spans 20 amino acids. The germline V gene encodes CDR1 SGHKS and CDR2 YYEKEE (reference sequence). The CDR3 DNA reads as TGTGCCAGCAGCTTGTGGCGGCCGGGACAGGGAACGGTGAGCACAGATACGCAGTATTTT. Amino acid sequence: CASSLWRPGQGTVSTDTQYF.

This clonotype was picked up a small number of times. J is TRBJ2-1 and V is TRBV28; 12 nucleotides align to TRBD2. Germline V CDR1 and CDR2: MDHEN, SYDVKM. The CDR3 totals 14 residues. The J segment lost 5 bases and the V segment lost 8 bases, leaving 4 bases of the junction unmatched. The CDR3 reads CASATSGGNNEQFF. For the CDR3, the DNA is TGTGCCAGCGCCACTAGCGGGGGGAACAATGAGCAGTTCTTC.

This clonotype counts as medium-sized. V and J are TRBV14 and TRBJ2-3, with 12 bases fitting TRBD1. Germline values: CDR1 SGHDN, CDR2 FVKESK. The trim removed 1 base at V and 6 bases at J, leaving 2 bases unmatched. The CDR3 contains 15 residues. The CDR3 loop reads CASSQVGTGGDTQYF. CDR3 DNA: TGTGCCAGCAGCCAAGTTGGGACAGGGGGCGATACGCAGTATTTT. Full variable domain (missing parts from reference TRBV14 and TRBJ2-3): EAGVTQFPSHSVIEKGQTVTLRCDPISGHDNLYWYRRVMGKEIKFLLHFVKESKQDESGMPNNRFLAERTGGTYSTLKVQPAELEDSGVYFCASSQVGTGGDTQYFGPGTRLTVL.

This clonotype was picked up many times. The chain combines TRBV7-2 with TRBJ2-5; maybe TRBD1 (5 bases). Germline V gene data show CDR1 as SGHTA and CDR2 as FQGNSA. V lost 4 bases and J lost 3, with 9 bases in between. CDR3 length: 13 residues. The CDR3 here is CASSWNRKETQYF. CDR3 coding DNA: TGTGCCAGCAGCTGGAACAGGAAAGAGACCCAGTACTTC.

This clonotype has ten or more counts. This rearrangement joins TRBV3-1 to TRBJ2-7; the D is unclear. CDR3 length equals 15 residues. Germline V gene lookup returns CDR1 LGHDT and CDR2 YNNKEL (reference sequence). V was clipped by 0 bases and J by 0 bases, with 9 bases between them. The CDR3 here is CASSQESGLSYEQYF. The CDR3, as DNA: TGTGCCAGCAGCCAAGAATCCGGGCTCTCCTACGAGCAGTACTTC.

The V call is TRBV20-1, the J call TRBJ1-2; no firm D call. The ends were cut back, 4 bases at V and 4 bases at J, with 13 bases in the middle. The CDR3 consists of 13 residues. CDR1 and CDR2 from the germline V gene are DFQATT and SNEGSKA (reference sequence). The CDR3 is CSATATEPYGYTF. The CDR3 region has the DNA TGCAGTGCTACGGCAACGGAGCCCTATGGCTACACCTTC.

The chain links TRBV6-5 to TRBJ2-1; TRBD2 is a possible D gene (5 bases). The CDR3 extends over 16 amino acids. In germline, CDR1 is MNHEY, CDR2 SVGAGI. V lost 5 bases, J lost 4 bases, and 18 bases lay in between. CDR3 region: CASSPQMGRGYNEQFF. The CDR3, as DNA: TGTGCCAGCAGTCCCCAGATGGGGAGAGGATACAATGAGCAGTTCTTC.

V is TRBV20-1 and J is TRBJ1-4; unclear D gene. The germline gives CDR1 DFQATT, CDR2 SNEGSKA (reference sequence). V dropped 6 bases and J dropped 3 bases, with 17 bases sitting between them. The CDR3 has 15 amino acids. This chain's CDR3 is CSASHGLGPNEKLFF. In DNA form, the CDR3 reads TGCAGTGCGTCGCACGGTTTGGGTCCTAATGAAAAACTGTTTTTT.

This clonotype occurred a few times. The rearrangement uses TRBV11-2 and TRBJ2-5, with 7 bases aligning to TRBD1. Germline lookup yields CDR1 SGHAT and CDR2 FQNNGV. Losses at the gene ends were 3 bases for V and 2 bases for J; bases not matched to a gene: 6. This CDR3 comprises 15 residues. Written as DNA, the CDR3 is TGTGCCAGCAGCTTCAACACCAGGGGGCAAGAGACCCAGTACTTC. Translation: CASSFNTRGQETQYF.

This clonotype was seen more than once but under ten times. CDR3 bases: TGTGCCAGCTCACCACTACAGATGGACAGTTACACTGAAGCTTTCTTT. Protein sequence: CASSPLQMDSYTEAFF. J is TRBJ1-1 and V is TRBV18; a weak D match, TRBD1 (6 bases). There are 16 residues in the CDR3. V lost 1 base, J lost 3 bases, and 15 bases lay in between. The germline V gene has CDR1 KGHSH and CDR2 LQKENI.

About this clonotype: A read error may be the cause here, since a much bigger clone is one base away. The chain couples TRBV20-1 to TRBJ1-4, with D perhaps TRBD1 (6 bases). The CDR3 extends over 14 amino acids. The germline CDR1 and CDR2 sequences are DFQATT and SNEGSKA (reference sequence). V lost 0 bases and J 8 bases, leaving 13 bases between the germline ends. The CDR3 loop is CSARDRGVGEKLFF. In DNA form, the CDR3 reads TGCAGTGCTAGAGACAGGGGAGTGGGGGAAAAACTGTTTTTT.

The V call is TRBV6-1, the J call TRBJ1-5, with D uncertain. Germline V gene lookup returns CDR1 MNHNS and CDR2 SASEGT. Trimming cost V 4 bases and J 3 bases, with 10 bases left between them. The CDR3 extends over 14 amino acids. CDR3 amino acids: CASSVGRINQPQHF. In DNA, the CDR3 is TGTGCCAGCAGTGTAGGACGGATCAATCAGCCCCAGCATTTT.

In its sample, this clonotype was seen a few times. J is TRBJ2-1 and V is TRBV4-2; D call uncertain. This CDR3 comprises 15 residues. CDR1 is LGHNA and CDR2 is YNFKEQ in the germline V gene. The V end lost 0 bases, the J end lost 2 bases, and 8 bases lay between the germline ends. CDR3 region: CASSQDWAAYNEQFF. Written as DNA, the CDR3 is TGTGCCAGCAGCCAAGACTGGGCGGCCTACAATGAGCAGTTCTTC.